This TCR beta chain was documented in a study of CD8+ T cells in alopecia areata. Notes on the study in general: Resident alphabeta T-cell populations of normal skin are likewise subject to sequencing in scalp samples. In patients, TCRs were shared less clearly than in mice, and HLA may possibly be involved. Clonality in lesional scalp, especially alopecia totalis/universalis, exceeded that of normal scalp.

On this clone itself: Its antigen remains unknown.

The authors extracted RNA and reverse transcribed it into cDNA as the sequencing template. Profiling relied on immunoSEQ multiplex PCR, and the TCRdb table lists in-frame clones only, not all of them. Of roughly 120,000 clones listed, about 60% are singletons. V was pared by 0 bases and J by 1 base, with 10 bases between. The CDR3 runs to 15 residues. Germline values: CDR1 SGDLS, CDR2 YYNGEE. Sorting separated CD4+ and CD8+ T cells out of PBMCs. The TCR comes from a human donor in good health. The gene calls are TRBV9 and TRBJ1-1, with D tentatively TRBD1 (6 bases). The sample taken for sequencing was CD4+ T cells sorted from blood. The CDR3, as DNA: TGTGCCAGCAGCGTAGTCCCCAGGGGGAACACTGAAGCTTTCTTT. Translating gives CASSVVPRGNTEAFF.